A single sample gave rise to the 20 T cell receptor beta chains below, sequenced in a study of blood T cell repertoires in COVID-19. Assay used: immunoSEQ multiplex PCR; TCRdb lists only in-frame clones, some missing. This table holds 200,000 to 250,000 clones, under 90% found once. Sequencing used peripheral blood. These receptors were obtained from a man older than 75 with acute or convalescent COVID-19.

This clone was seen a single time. The CDR3 DNA reads as TGTGCCAGCAGTTATATGGGCCAGCCCCAGCATTTT. This gives the protein CASSYMGQPQHF. This chain joins TRBV6-5 and TRBJ1-5; D is ambiguous. The V and J ends lost 3 bases and 7 bases respectively, with 7 bases between them. Germline CDR1 is MNHEY and CDR2 is SVGAGI. The CDR3 has 12 amino acids.

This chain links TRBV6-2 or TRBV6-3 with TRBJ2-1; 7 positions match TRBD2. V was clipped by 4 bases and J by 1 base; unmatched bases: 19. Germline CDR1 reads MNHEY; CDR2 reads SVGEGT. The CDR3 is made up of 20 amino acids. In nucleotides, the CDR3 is TGTGCCAGCAGTTTCGAAAGCGGGATTACCCCGAGGAGATCCTACAATGAGCAGTTCTTC. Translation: CASSFESGITPRRSYNEQFF.

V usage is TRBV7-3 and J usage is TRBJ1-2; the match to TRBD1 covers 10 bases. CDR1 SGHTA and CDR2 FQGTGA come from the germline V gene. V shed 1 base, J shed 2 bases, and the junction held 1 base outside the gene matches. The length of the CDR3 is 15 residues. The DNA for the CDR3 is TGTGCCAGCAGCTTAAAGGGACAGGGGAACTATGGCTACACCTTC. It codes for CASSLKGQGNYGYTF.

This CDR3 reads CASSQDLISGTYNNEQFF. The CDR3 region has the DNA TGCGCCAGCAGCCAAGATCTCATTAGCGGGACCTATAACAATGAGCAGTTCTTC. The chain links TRBV4-3 to TRBJ2-1, with 8 nucleotides matching TRBD2. Per the germline V gene, CDR1 is LGHNA and CDR2 is YSLEER. The CDR3 loop spans 18 amino acids. Trimming removed 0 bases from V and 5 bases from J; junction bases left unmatched: 12.

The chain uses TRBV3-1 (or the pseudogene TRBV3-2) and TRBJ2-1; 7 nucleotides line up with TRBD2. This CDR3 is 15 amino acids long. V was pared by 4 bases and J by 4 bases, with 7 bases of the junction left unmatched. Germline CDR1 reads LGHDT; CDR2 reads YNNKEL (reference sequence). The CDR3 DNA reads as TGTGCCAGCAGCCCACTAGCGTCTAAATACAATGAGCAGTTCTTC. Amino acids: CASSPLASKYNEQFF.

CDR3 loop: CASTSGRAGGTDTQYF. The CDR3 nucleotides are TGTGCCAGCACTAGCGGGAGGGCCGGGGGCACAGATACGCAGTATTTT. V is TRBV19 and J is TRBJ2-3, with 13 positions matching TRBD2. V shed 9 bases and J 1 base; nucleotides not matched to a gene: 7. The CDR3 runs 16 residues. Germline CDR1 and CDR2: LNHDA and SQIVND (reference sequence).

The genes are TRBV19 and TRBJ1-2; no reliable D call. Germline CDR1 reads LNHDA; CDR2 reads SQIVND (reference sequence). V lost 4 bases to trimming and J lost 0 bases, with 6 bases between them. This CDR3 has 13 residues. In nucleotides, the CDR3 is TGTGCCAGTAGTAGGTCAGCTAACTATGGCTACACCTTC. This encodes CASSRSANYGYTF.

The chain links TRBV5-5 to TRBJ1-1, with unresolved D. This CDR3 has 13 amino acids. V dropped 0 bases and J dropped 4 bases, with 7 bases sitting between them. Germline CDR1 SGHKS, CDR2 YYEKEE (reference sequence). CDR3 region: CASSLDRGTEAFF. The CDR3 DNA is TGTGCCAGCAGCTTGGATCGGGGCACTGAAGCTTTCTTT. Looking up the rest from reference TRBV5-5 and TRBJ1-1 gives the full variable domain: DAGVTQSPTHLIKTRGQQVTLRCSPISGHKSVSWYQQVLGQGPQFIFQYYEKEERGRGNFPDRFSARQFPNYSSELNVNALLLGDSALYLCASSLDRGTEAFFGQGTRLTVV.

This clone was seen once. The CDR3 protein is CASSRGQGASFSNQPQHF. CDR3 in DNA: TGCGCCAGCAGCCGAGGACAGGGGGCGAGTTTTAGCAATCAGCCCCAGCATTTT. V usage is TRBV4-1 and J usage is TRBJ1-5; 11 bases agree with TRBD1. CDR1 is MGHRA, CDR2 YSYEKL, per germline. Germline trimming cut 4 bases from V and 0 bases from J; bases unmatched to any gene: 8. This CDR3 has 18 residues.

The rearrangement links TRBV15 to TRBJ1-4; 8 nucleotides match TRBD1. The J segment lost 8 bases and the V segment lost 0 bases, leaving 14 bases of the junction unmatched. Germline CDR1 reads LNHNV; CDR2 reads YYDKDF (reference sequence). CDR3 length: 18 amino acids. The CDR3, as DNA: TGTGCCACCAGCAGAGATCCCTACTTGGCAGGGGGCGACGAAAAACTGTTTTTT. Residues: CATSRDPYLAGGDEKLFF.

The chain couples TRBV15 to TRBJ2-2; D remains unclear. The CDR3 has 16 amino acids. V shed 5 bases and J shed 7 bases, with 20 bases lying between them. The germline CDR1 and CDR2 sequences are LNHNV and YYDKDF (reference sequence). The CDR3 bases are TGTGCCACCAGCCCGAGAATTGAGCTAGGCGGCGGGGAGCTGTTTTTT. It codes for CATSPRIELGGGELFF.

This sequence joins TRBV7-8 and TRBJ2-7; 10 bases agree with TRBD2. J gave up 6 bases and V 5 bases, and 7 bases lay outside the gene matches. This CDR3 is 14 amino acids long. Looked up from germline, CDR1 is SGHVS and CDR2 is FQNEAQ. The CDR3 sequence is CASSRAGGRVEQYF. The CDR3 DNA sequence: TGTGCCAGCAGCCGAGCGGGAGGGCGGGTCGAGCAGTACTTC.

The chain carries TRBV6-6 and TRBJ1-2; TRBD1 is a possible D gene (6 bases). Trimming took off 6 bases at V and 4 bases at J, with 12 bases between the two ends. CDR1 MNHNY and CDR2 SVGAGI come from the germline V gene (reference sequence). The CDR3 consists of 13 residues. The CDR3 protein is CASSTDSLYGYTF. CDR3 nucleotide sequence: TGTGCCAGCAGCACGGACAGCCTCTATGGCTACACCTTC.

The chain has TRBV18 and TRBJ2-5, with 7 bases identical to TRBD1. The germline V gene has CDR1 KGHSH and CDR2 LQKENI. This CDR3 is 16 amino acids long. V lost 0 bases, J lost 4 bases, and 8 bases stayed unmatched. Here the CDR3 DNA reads TGTGCCAGCTCACCACCAATTCGGACAGGTCGAGAGACCCAGTACTTC. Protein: CASSPPIRTGRETQYF.

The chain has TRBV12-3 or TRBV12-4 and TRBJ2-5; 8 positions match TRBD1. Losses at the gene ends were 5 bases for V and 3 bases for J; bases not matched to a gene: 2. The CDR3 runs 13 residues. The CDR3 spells CASSLTGEETQYF. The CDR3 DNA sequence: TGTGCCAGCAGTCTGACAGGGGAAGAGACCCAGTACTTC.

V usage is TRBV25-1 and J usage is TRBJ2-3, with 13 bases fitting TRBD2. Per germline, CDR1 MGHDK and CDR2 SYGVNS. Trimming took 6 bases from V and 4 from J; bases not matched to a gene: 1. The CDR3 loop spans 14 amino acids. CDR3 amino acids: CASRLAGGPDTQYF. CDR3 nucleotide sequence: TGTGCCAGCAGACTAGCGGGAGGGCCAGATACGCAGTATTTT.

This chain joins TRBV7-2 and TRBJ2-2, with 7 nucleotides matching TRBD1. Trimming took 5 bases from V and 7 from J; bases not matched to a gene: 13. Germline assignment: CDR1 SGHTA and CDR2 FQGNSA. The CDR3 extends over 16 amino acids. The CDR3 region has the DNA TGTGCCAGCAGCGGCCAGACAGGGTTACGTGGCGGGGAGCTGTTTTTT. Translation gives CASSGQTGLRGGELFF.

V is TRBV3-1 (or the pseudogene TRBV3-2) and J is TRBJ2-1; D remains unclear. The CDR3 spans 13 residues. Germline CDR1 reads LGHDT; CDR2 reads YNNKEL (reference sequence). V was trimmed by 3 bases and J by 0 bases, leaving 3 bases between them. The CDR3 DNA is TGTGCCAGCAGCCAGTACTCCTACAATGAGCAGTTCTTC. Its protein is CASSQYSYNEQFF.

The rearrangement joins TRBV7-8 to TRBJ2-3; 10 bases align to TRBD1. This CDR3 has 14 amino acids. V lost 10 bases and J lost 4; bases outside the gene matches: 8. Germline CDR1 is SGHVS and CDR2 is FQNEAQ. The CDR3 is CATIRDRGPDTQYF. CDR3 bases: TGTGCCACAATCCGGGACAGGGGACCAGATACGCAGTATTTT.

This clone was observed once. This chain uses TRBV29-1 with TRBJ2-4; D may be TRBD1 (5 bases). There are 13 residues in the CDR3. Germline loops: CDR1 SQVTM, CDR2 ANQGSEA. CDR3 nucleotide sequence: TGCAGTGCAGGGATTTCGGCCAAAAACATTCAGTACTTC. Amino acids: CSAGISAKNIQYF. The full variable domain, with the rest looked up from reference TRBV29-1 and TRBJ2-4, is SAVISQKPSRDICQRGTSLTIQCQVDSQVTMMFWYRQQPGQSLTLIATANQGSEATYESGFVIDKFPISRPNLTFSTLTVSNMSPEDSSIYLCSAGISAKNIQYFGAGTRLSVL.